The 20 T cell receptor beta chains below all came from one sample that was sequenced in a study of graft-versus-host responses after intestinal transplantation (dated by TCRdb to the early 2020s). The library was generated by the immunoSEQ multiplex PCR assay. TCRdb retrieved this table from immuneACCESS and kept in-frame rearrangements only. Not all clones are present; in checked studies, unresolved V genes account for under half, and no reason is known for the remainder. The sample table contains under 90,000 clones; only one count was recorded for approximately 90% of them. The top ten clonotypes cover around 0.37% of the sample. No antigen is known for these receptors. Per the publication, the time point label means: cells obtained before transplantation from donor or recipient. Sequencing was performed on unstimulated CD4+ T cells sorted from spleen or lymph node cells, taken before transplant. The source is a human donor who was the organ donor for an intestinal transplant.

The J gene is TRBJ2-7, the V gene TRBV4-1; 9 bases match TRBD1. Germline V gives CDR1 MGHRA, CDR2 YSYEKL. CDR3 length equals 16 residues. After removal of 1 base from V and 0 bases from J, the junction contained 4 bases not matched to a gene. The CDR3 DNA reads as TGCGCCAGCAGCCAAGCGGACAGGGGAACCTCCTACGAGCAGTACTTC. Its translation: CASSQADRGTSYEQYF.

The chain uses TRBV6-1 and TRBJ1-1; D perhaps matches TRBD1 (5 bases). Trimming took off 2 bases at V and 1 base at J, with 8 bases between the two ends. The CDR3 totals 14 residues. Germline values: CDR1 MNHNS, CDR2 SASEGT. The CDR3 DNA sequence: TGTGCCAGCAGTGAATGGGGGGAGAACACTGAAGCTTTCTTT. Translation gives CASSEWGENTEAFF.

The rearrangement uses TRBV5-1 and TRBJ2-2; TRBD1 matches at 8 bases. The germline V gene encodes CDR1 SGHRS and CDR2 YFSETQ. V shed 4 bases, J shed 4 bases, and the junction held 12 bases outside the gene matches. The CDR3 totals 17 residues. CDR3 nucleotides: TGCGCCAGCAGCGTCCCCCCTACCGGGACAGGCACCGGGGAGCTGTTTTTT. It encodes CASSVPPTGTGTGELFF. The full variable domain, with the rest looked up from reference TRBV5-1 and TRBJ2-2, is KAGVTQTPRYLIKTRGQQVTLSCSPISGHRSVSWYQQTPGQGLQFLFEYFSETQRNKGNFPGRFSGRQFSNSRSEMNVSTLELGDSALYLCASSVPPTGTGTGELFFGEGSRLTVL.

This clone was counted a single time. This chain joins TRBV7-3 and TRBJ2-3; weak D call: TRBD2 (5 bases). Looked up from germline, CDR1 is SGHTA and CDR2 is FQGTGA. This CDR3 comprises 14 residues. V lost 5 bases and J lost 3, with 12 bases in between. The CDR3 region has the DNA TGTGCCAGCAGCCTTCGGCCGGGGACAGATACGCAGTATTTT. Its protein is CASSLRPGTDTQYF.

A remark on this clone: Other nucleotide sequences from this sample produce the same CDR3. V usage is TRBV28 and J usage is TRBJ1-2, with D hard to call. The germline V and J ends were trimmed by 2 bases and 5 bases, with 6 bases remaining between them. The CDR3 has 12 residues. Germline V gene lookup returns CDR1 MDHEN and CDR2 SYDVKM. This chain's CDR3 is CASSLGGYGYTF. CDR3 bases: TGTGCCAGCAGTTTAGGAGGGTATGGCTACACCTTC.

The chain combines TRBV28 with TRBJ2-1; 11 bases are a match to TRBD1. V dropped 6 bases and J dropped 6; count of bases not matched to a gene: 16. The CDR3 runs 18 residues. Germline assignment: CDR1 MDHEN and CDR2 SYDVKM. This chain's CDR3 is CASRMMRYMGTGGNEQFF. The CDR3 region has the DNA TGTGCCAGCAGGATGATGAGGTACATGGGGACAGGGGGCAATGAGCAGTTCTTC.

This chain joins TRBV6-1 and TRBJ2-1; 12 bases align to TRBD2. CDR1 is MNHNS, CDR2 SASEGT, per germline. The CDR3 is 18 amino acids. Trimming at V came to 6 bases and at J to 5 bases, leaving 14 bases not matched to a gene. This chain's CDR3 is CASSERLRASGGDNEQFF. CDR3 bases: TGTGCCAGCAGCGAACGCCTTAGGGCTAGCGGGGGGGACAATGAGCAGTTCTTC.

The chain carries TRBV18 and TRBJ2-1; TRBD2 agrees at 10 bases. Trimming removed 5 bases from V and 8 bases from J; junction bases left unmatched: 12. Germline lookup yields CDR1 KGHSH and CDR2 LQKENI. This CDR3 comprises 16 residues. CDR3 amino acids: CASSDSGTSAPDEQFF. The CDR3 region has the DNA TGTGCCAGCTCAGATTCCGGGACTAGCGCCCCGGATGAGCAGTTCTTC.

This chain uses TRBV5-6 with TRBJ1-2; unclear D gene. This CDR3 contains 12 residues. Trimming pared 7 bases from V and 4 bases from J, leaving 11 bases between. Germline lookup yields CDR1 SGHDT and CDR2 YYEEEE. In DNA form, the CDR3 reads TGTGCCAGCGTCTCCCGAGGCTATGGCTACACCTTC. Translating it yields CASVSRGYGYTF. Supplemented by reference TRBV5-6 and TRBJ1-2, the full variable domain reads DAGVTQSPTHLIKTRGQQVTLRCSPKSGHDTVSWYQQALGQGPQFIFQYYEEEERQRGNFPDRFSGHQFPNYSSELNVNALLLGDSALYLCASVSRGYGYTFGSGTRLTVV.

The V and J genes are TRBV9 and TRBJ1-4; D is unclear. Trimming shortened V by 5 bases and J by 8 bases, and 13 bases separated the two germline ends. CDR3 length: 13 residues. The germline V gene encodes CDR1 SGDLS and CDR2 YYNGEE. CDR3 coding DNA: TGTGCCAGCAGTGGAGGGCAGTACGAAAAACTGTTTTTT. This encodes CASSGGQYEKLFF.

This sequence joins TRBV29-1 and TRBJ1-2; 7 positions match TRBD1. The CDR3 extends over 13 amino acids. Per the germline V gene, CDR1 is SQVTM and CDR2 is ANQGSEA. Trimming removed 7 bases from V and 3 bases from J; junction bases left unmatched: 8. The CDR3 protein is CSGLQGNYYGYTF. CDR3 bases: TGCAGCGGTCTACAGGGGAACTACTATGGCTACACCTTC.

The rearrangement links TRBV7-8 to TRBJ2-7; maybe TRBD1 (8 bases). V was clipped by 1 base and J by 7 bases, with 20 bases between them. CDR1 is SGHVS, CDR2 FQNEAQ, per germline. The length of the CDR3 is 16 residues. CDR3 DNA sequence: TGTGCCAGCAGCTTAGTCCACAGGGGGTGGCGGGGGGAGCAGTACTTC. This encodes CASSLVHRGWRGEQYF.

This chain connects TRBV19 to TRBJ1-5, with D perhaps TRBD1 (5 bases). The germline gives CDR1 LNHDA, CDR2 SQIVND (reference sequence). Trimming took off 3 bases at V and 5 bases at J, with 11 bases between the two ends. The CDR3 covers 14 residues. In DNA, the CDR3 is TGTGCCAGTAGTATGGGGGGATCTCATCAGCCCCAGCATTTT. Translating it yields CASSMGGSHQPQHF.

The chain joins TRBV6-1 to TRBJ1-1, with 7 positions matching TRBD1. Trimming took 3 bases from V and 8 from J; bases not matched to a gene: 9. The CDR3 sequence is 14 residues long. CDR1 MNHNS and CDR2 SASEGT come from the germline V gene. The CDR3 spells CASSEGRDSREAFF. DNA for the CDR3: TGTGCCAGCAGTGAGGGCCGGGACAGCCGGGAAGCTTTCTTT.

The J gene is TRBJ2-7, the V gene TRBV28, with a tentative D call TRBD2 (6 bases). V was trimmed by 7 bases and J by 2 bases, leaving 18 bases between them. The CDR3 length is 15 residues. Germline V gene lookup returns CDR1 MDHEN and CDR2 SYDVKM. The CDR3 DNA sequence: TGTGCCAGCACCATGGGCGGGGTAGCGGCCTACGAGCAGTACTTC. The encoded protein is CASTMGGVAAYEQYF.

The V gene is TRBV6-5, the J gene TRBJ2-7, with a weak D call TRBD2 (5 bases). The V and J ends lost 8 bases and 0 bases respectively, with 17 bases between them. The length of the CDR3 is 15 residues. Germline assignment: CDR1 MNHEY and CDR2 SVGAGI. CDR3 coding DNA: TGTGCCAGCCAGAGGGTGAGGCGATTCTCCTACGAGCAGTACTTC. This encodes CASQRVRRFSYEQYF.

V and J are TRBV29-1 and TRBJ1-1; D perhaps matches TRBD1 (5 bases). Trimming left V 4 bases short and J 4 bases short, with 16 bases between. CDR1 is SQVTM and CDR2 is ANQGSEA in the germline V gene. CDR3 size: 14 residues. The DNA for the CDR3 is TGCAGCGTTGGCGTGCAGGGATTGGGCACTGAAGCTTTCTTT. It encodes CSVGVQGLGTEAFF.

J is TRBJ2-2 and V is TRBV2; TRBD2 is a possible D gene (5 bases). The germline gives CDR1 SNHLY, CDR2 FYNNEI. The V and J ends lost 4 bases and 6 bases respectively, with 12 bases between them. The length of the CDR3 is 14 residues. The CDR3 sequence is CASSVRGYAGELFF. CDR3 nucleotide sequence: TGTGCCAGCAGTGTTCGGGGTTACGCCGGGGAGCTGTTTTTT.

This chain joins TRBV25-1 and TRBJ1-2, with D perhaps TRBD1 (5 bases). This CDR3 spans 14 amino acids. Germline CDR1 MGHDK, CDR2 SYGVNS. The germline V and J ends were trimmed by 0 bases and 8 bases, with 13 bases remaining between them. CDR3 amino acids: CASSEYSVGVGYTF. In DNA, the CDR3 is TGTGCCAGCAGTGAATATTCGGTAGGGGTAGGCTACACCTTC.

This clone was seen just once. This chain uses TRBV19 with TRBJ1-5, with D perhaps matching TRBD1 (6 bases). Germline CDR1 LNHDA, CDR2 SQIVND (reference sequence). CDR3 length equals 15 residues. Trimming pared 4 bases from V and 2 bases from J, leaving 12 bases between. CDR3 region: CASSTRDTGNQPQHF. The CDR3, as DNA: TGTGCCAGTAGTACCCGGGACACCGGCAATCAGCCCCAGCATTTT.